These T cell receptor beta chains were read from a single sample in a study of response to subunit inactivated influenza vaccine. TCRdb reprocessed the RT-PCR reads via MiXCR and lists one record per CDR3 protein. The table has about 780,000 distinct CDR3 sequences, roughly 20% seen once. The sequenced sample was PBMCs from blood, obtained 5 to 6 days after vaccination. The receptors shown here come from a man aged 45-60 years who received an inactivated influenza vaccine. CDR3s include the opening cysteine and the closing phenylalanine or tryptophan. A D gene is named only where the DNA matches it firmly. The listing skips clone size in some rows; elsewhere it reads once, few, many or a size class.

clone_size: -; v_call: TRBV7-2; j_call: TRBJ2-7; d_call: TRBD1; cdr3_nt: TGTGCCAGCAGCTTAGGAGCGTCGGGACAGGCGTACGAGCAGTACTTC; cdr3_aa: CASSLGASGQAYEQYF
clone_size: -; v_call: TRBV11-1; j_call: TRBJ2-1; d_call: TRBD2; cdr3_nt: TGTGCCAGCAGCTTACATCGGCTAGCGGGAGTTTGGCGGACGAATGAGCAGTTCTTC; cdr3_aa: CASSLHRLAGVWRTNEQFF
clone_size: -; v_call: TRBV20-1; j_call: TRBJ2-5; d_call: -; cdr3_nt: TGCAGTGCTAGAGACCCGGGTTGGGGTACCCAAGAGACCCAGTACTTC; cdr3_aa: CSARDPGWGTQETQYF
clone_size: -; v_call: TRBV10-3; j_call: TRBJ2-1; d_call: TRBD2; cdr3_nt: TGTGCCATCAGTGTAGCGGGGGACCGCCTCGATGAGCAGTTCTTC; cdr3_aa: CAISVAGDRLDEQFF
clone_size: -; v_call: TRBV4-3; j_call: TRBJ2-7; d_call: TRBD1; cdr3_nt: TGCGCCAGCAGCCAAGGAAGCTGGACAGGGGGGTACGAGCAGTACTTC; cdr3_aa: CASSQGSWTGGYEQYF
clone_size: -; v_call: TRBV9; j_call: TRBJ2-7; d_call: -; cdr3_nt: TGTGCCAGCAGCGTAGCCGCCAGTGAGTTCTACGAGCAGTACTTC; cdr3_aa: CASSVAASEFYEQYF
clone_size: few; v_call: TRBV7-2; j_call: TRBJ2-1; d_call: -; cdr3_nt: TGTGCCAGCAGCCCCAGCGGGGGACAGGGTCGGAGAAATGAGCAGTTCTTC; cdr3_aa: CASSPSGGQGRRNEQFF
clone_size: few; v_call: TRBV3-1; j_call: TRBJ1-2; d_call: -; cdr3_nt: TGTGCCAGCAGCCAAGCTGGGGCAGCAGCCTATGGCTACACCTTC; cdr3_aa: CASSQAGAAAYGYTF
clone_size: few; v_call: TRBV12-3/TRBV12-4; j_call: TRBJ1-3; d_call: -; cdr3_nt: TGTGCCAGCAGTCGGACGGTCGGCTACTCTGGAAACACCATATATTTT; cdr3_aa: CASSRTVGYSGNTIYF
clone_size: -; v_call: TRBV11-2; j_call: TRBJ2-5; d_call: -; cdr3_nt: TGTGCCAGCAGCTTAGCAACTTGGGGTAAAGAGACCCAGTACTTC; cdr3_aa: CASSLATWGKETQYF
clone_size: few; v_call: TRBV5-4; j_call: TRBJ2-1; d_call: TRBD2; cdr3_nt: TGTGCCACCACTAGCGGGGTCTACAATGAGCAGTTCTTC; cdr3_aa: CATTSGVYNEQFF
clone_size: -; v_call: TRBV13; j_call: TRBJ2-5; d_call: -; cdr3_nt: TGTGCCAGCAGCCCCGTAGGGAAGACCCAGTACTTC; cdr3_aa: CASSPVGKTQYF
clone_size: -; v_call: TRBV7-2; j_call: TRBJ2-1; d_call: -; cdr3_nt: TGTGCCAGCCATCCTAGGGGCGGCAATGAGCAGTTCTTC; cdr3_aa: CASHPRGGNEQFF
clone_size: many; v_call: TRBV6-1; j_call: TRBJ2-4; d_call: -; cdr3_nt: TGTGCCAGCAGCCCCCGACGAGCCAAAAACATTCAGTACTTC; cdr3_aa: CASSPRRAKNIQYF
clone_size: -; v_call: TRBV28; j_call: TRBJ1-5; d_call: TRBD1; cdr3_nt: TGTGCCAGCTCCCTCGGGACAGGGGGAGTTGACAATCAGCCCCAGCATTTT; cdr3_aa: CASSLGTGGVDNQPQHF
clone_size: few; v_call: TRBV15; j_call: TRBJ2-7; d_call: TRBD2; cdr3_nt: TGTGCCACCAGCAGAGAGGGGACTAGCAGCTACGAGCAGTACTTC; cdr3_aa: CATSREGTSSYEQYF
clone_size: -; v_call: TRBV15; j_call: TRBJ2-5; d_call: TRBD2; cdr3_nt: TGTGCCACCAGCAGAGAGGCGGGAGTGGAGACCCAGTACTTC; cdr3_aa: CATSREAGVETQYF
clone_size: -; v_call: TRBV20-1; j_call: TRBJ2-1; d_call: TRBD2; cdr3_nt: TGCAGTGCTAGAGATCTAAGCGGGGGGCCCTACAATGAGCAGTTCTTC; cdr3_aa: CSARDLSGGPYNEQFF
clone_size: -; v_call: TRBV5-1; j_call: TRBJ1-3; d_call: -; cdr3_nt: TGCGCCAGCAGCGTTTCTCTCTCTGGAAACACCATATATTTT; cdr3_aa: CASSVSLSGNTIYF
clone_size: -; v_call: TRBV27; j_call: TRBJ2-7; d_call: -; cdr3_nt: TGTGTCAGCAGGAGACAGCTATCCTACGAGCAGTACTTC; cdr3_aa: CVSRRQLSYEQYF
clone_size: -; v_call: TRBV12-3/TRBV12-4; j_call: TRBJ2-3; d_call: -; cdr3_nt: TGTGCCAGCGCCGTCGAAAGCGGGTCGGTGGCAGATACGCAGTATTTT; cdr3_aa: CASAVESGSVADTQYF
clone_size: few; v_call: TRBV7-2; j_call: TRBJ2-7; d_call: -; cdr3_nt: TGTGCCAGCAGCTTCGCGGCCTACGAGCAGTACTTC; cdr3_aa: CASSFAAYEQYF
clone_size: -; v_call: TRBV7-3; j_call: TRBJ2-1; d_call: TRBD1; cdr3_nt: TGTGCCAGCAGCCCAGGGGGTCCCGGCTCCTACAATGACCAGTTCTTC; cdr3_aa: CASSPGGPGSYNDQFF
clone_size: few; v_call: TRBV27; j_call: TRBJ1-6; d_call: -; cdr3_nt: TGTGCCAGCAGTTTATCAGCAGGGGTCTCACCCCTCCACTTT; cdr3_aa: CASSLSAGVSPLHF
clone_size: few; v_call: TRBV29-1; j_call: TRBJ2-1; d_call: TRBD1; cdr3_nt: TGCAGCGTTACGGGACAGGGCAACAATGAGCAGTTCTTC; cdr3_aa: CSVTGQGNNEQFF
clone_size: -; v_call: TRBV15; j_call: TRBJ2-7; d_call: -; cdr3_nt: TGTGCCACCAGCAGAGCTAGGGACGGATACGAGCAGTACTTC; cdr3_aa: CATSRARDGYEQYF
clone_size: few; v_call: TRBV5-1; j_call: TRBJ2-3; d_call: -; cdr3_nt: TGCGCCAGCAGCATTGACGGTACTGAAACAGATACGCAGTATTTT; cdr3_aa: CASSIDGTETDTQYF
clone_size: few; v_call: TRBV11-1; j_call: TRBJ2-3; d_call: TRBD2; cdr3_nt: TGTGCCAGCAGCTCTCTAGCGGAGTCCACAGATACGCAGTATTTT; cdr3_aa: CASSSLAESTDTQYF
clone_size: many; v_call: TRBV6-1; j_call: TRBJ2-7; d_call: -; cdr3_nt: TGTGCCAGCAGCCCCCCAGGAGGGACGTTCGCGCAGTACTTC; cdr3_aa: CASSPPGGTFAQYF